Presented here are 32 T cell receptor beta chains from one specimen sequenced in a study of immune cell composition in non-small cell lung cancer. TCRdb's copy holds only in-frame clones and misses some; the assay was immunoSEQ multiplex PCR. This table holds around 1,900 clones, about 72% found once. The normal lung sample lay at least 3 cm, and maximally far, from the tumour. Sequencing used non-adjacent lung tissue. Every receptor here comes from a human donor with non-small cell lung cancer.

This chain's CDR3 is CASSYEGQQFYNEQFF. CDR3 nucleotides: TGTGCCAGCAGCTACGAGGGACAGCAATTTTACAATGAGCAGTTCTTC. The chain uses TRBV5-4 and TRBJ2-1, with 7 positions matching TRBD1. Trimming removed 3 bases from V and 4 bases from J; junction bases left unmatched: 10. CDR1 is SGHNT and CDR2 is YYREEE in the germline V gene (reference sequence). The CDR3 contains 16 residues.

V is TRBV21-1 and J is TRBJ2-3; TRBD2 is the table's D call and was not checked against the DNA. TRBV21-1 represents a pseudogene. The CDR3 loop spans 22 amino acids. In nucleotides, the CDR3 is TGTGCCAGCAGCAAAATTTCGGGACGAGGACTAGCGGGGGCGTCTAGCACAGATACGCAGTATTTT. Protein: CASSKISGRGLAGASSTDTQYF.

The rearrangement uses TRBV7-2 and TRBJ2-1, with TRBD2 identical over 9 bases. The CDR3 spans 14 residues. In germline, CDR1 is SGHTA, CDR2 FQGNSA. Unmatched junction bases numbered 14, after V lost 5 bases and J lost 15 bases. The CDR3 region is CASSLTVAGVVAFF. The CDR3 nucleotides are TGTGCCAGCAGCCTGACTGTAGCGGGAGTAGTTGCGTTCTTC.

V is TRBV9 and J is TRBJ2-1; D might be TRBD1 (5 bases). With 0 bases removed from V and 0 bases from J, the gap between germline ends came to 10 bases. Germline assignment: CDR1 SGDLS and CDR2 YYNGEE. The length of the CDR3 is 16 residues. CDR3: CASSVGRTLSYNEQFF. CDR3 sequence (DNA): TGTGCCAGCAGCGTAGGGCGGACACTCTCCTACAATGAGCAGTTCTTC.

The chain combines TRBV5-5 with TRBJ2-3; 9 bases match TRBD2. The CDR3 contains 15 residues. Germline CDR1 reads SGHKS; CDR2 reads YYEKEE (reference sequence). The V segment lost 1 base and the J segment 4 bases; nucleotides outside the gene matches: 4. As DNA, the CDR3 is TGTGCCAGCAGCTTGAGGGTAGCGGGAGCAGATACGCAGTATTTT. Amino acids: CASSLRVAGADTQYF.

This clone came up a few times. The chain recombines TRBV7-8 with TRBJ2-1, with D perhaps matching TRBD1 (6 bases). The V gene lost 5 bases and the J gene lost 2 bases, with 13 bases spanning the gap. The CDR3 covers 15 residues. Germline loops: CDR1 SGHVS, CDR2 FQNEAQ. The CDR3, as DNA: TGTGCCAGCAGCCTGAACCGGGACACCTACAATGAGCAGTTCTTC. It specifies CASSLNRDTYNEQFF.

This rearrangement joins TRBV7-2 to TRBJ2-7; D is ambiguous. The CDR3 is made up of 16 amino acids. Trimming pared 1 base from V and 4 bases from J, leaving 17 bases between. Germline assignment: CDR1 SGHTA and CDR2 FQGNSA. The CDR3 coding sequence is TGTGCCAGCAGCTTAGTTTCTGTTTTCTCAGAATACGAGCAGTACTTC. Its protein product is CASSLVSVFSEYEQYF. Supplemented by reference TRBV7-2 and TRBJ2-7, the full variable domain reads GAGVSQSPSNKVTEKGKDVELRCDPISGHTALYWYRQSLGQGLEFLIYFQGNSAPDKSGLPSDRFSAERTGGSVSTLTIQRTQQEDSAVYLCASSLVSVFSEYEQYFGPGTRLTVT.

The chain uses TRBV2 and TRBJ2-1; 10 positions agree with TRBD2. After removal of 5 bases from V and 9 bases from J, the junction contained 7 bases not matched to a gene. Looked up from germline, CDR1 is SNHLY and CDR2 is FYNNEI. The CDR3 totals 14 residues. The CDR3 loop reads CASSPSGSLGEQFF. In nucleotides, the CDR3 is TGTGCCAGCAGTCCTAGCGGGAGCTTAGGTGAGCAGTTCTTC.

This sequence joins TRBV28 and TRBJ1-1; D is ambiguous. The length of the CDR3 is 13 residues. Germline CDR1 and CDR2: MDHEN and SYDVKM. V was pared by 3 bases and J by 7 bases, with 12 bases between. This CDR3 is CASSLGQTFEAFF. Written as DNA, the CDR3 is TGTGCCAGCAGTTTGGGCCAGACCTTTGAAGCTTTCTTT.

The CDR3 bases are TGTGCCAGCAGCTTGTCTCTAGCGGTCACAGATACGCAGTATTTT. Translation gives CASSLSLAVTDTQYF. The chain links TRBV5-5 to TRBJ2-3; 7 nucleotides align to TRBD2. The germline gives CDR1 SGHKS, CDR2 YYEKEE (reference sequence). The CDR3 consists of 15 residues. V shed 1 base and J 2 bases; nucleotides not matched to a gene: 4.

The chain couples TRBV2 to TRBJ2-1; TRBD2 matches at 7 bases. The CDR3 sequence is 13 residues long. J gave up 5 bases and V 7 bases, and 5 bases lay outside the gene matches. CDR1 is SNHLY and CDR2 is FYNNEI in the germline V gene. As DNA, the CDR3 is TGTGCCAGCAACCGGGACTATCACAATGAGCAGTTCTTC. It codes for CASNRDYHNEQFF.

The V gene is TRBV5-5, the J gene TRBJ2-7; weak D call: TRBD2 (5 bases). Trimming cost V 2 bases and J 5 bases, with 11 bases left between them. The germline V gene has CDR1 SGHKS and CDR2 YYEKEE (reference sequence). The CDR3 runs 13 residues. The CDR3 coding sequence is TGTGCCAGCAGCTTCCGGGGTTTCGACGAGCAGTACTTC. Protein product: CASSFRGFDEQYF. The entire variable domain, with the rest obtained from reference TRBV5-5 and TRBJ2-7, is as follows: DAGVTQSPTHLIKTRGQQVTLRCSPISGHKSVSWYQQVLGQGPQFIFQYYEKEERGRGNFPDRFSARQFPNYSSELNVNALLLGDSALYLCASSFRGFDEQYFGPGTRLTVT.

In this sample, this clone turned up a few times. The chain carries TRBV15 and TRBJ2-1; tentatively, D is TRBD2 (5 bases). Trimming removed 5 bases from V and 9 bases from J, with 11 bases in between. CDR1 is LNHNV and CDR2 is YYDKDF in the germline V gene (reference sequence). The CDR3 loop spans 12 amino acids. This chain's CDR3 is CATSLGLTEQFF. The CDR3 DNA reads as TGTGCCACCAGCTTAGGACTGACTGAGCAGTTCTTC.

In nucleotides, the CDR3 is TGTGCCAGCAGCTTCCGGGACAGGGCAGGAATCAATCAGCCCCAGCATTTT. Protein: CASSFRDRAGINQPQHF. J is TRBJ1-5 and V is TRBV5-6, with 9 bases lining up with TRBD1. The length of the CDR3 is 17 residues. The germline CDR1 and CDR2 sequences are SGHDT and YYEEEE. Losses at the gene ends were 2 bases for V and 3 bases for J; bases not matched to a gene: 9.

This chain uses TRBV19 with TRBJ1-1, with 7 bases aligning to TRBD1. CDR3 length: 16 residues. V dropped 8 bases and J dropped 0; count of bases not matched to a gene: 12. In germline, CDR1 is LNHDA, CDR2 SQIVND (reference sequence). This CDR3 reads CASLASTGKMNTEAFF. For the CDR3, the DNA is TGTGCCAGTCTGGCCTCGACAGGGAAGATGAACACTGAAGCTTTCTTT.

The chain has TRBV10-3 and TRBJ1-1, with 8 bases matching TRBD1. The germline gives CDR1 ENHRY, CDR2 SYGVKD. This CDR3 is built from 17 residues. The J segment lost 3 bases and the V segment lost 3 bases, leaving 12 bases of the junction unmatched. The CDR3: CAISDREQGGKDTEAFF. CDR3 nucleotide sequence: TGTGCCATCAGTGACCGCGAACAGGGGGGAAAAGACACTGAAGCTTTCTTT.

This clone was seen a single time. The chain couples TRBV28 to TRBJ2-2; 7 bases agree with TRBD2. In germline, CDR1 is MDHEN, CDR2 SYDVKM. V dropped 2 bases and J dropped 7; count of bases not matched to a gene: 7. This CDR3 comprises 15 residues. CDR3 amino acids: CASSLISSGHGELFF. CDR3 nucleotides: TGTGCCAGCAGTTTAATTTCTAGCGGACACGGGGAGCTGTTTTTT.

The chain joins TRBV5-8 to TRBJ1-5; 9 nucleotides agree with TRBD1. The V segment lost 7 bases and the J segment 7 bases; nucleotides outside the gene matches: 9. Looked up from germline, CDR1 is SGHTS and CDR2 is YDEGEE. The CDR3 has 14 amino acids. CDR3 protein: CASGGTGSRQPQHF. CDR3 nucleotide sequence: TGTGCCAGCGGGGGGACAGGGTCACGACAGCCCCAGCATTTT.

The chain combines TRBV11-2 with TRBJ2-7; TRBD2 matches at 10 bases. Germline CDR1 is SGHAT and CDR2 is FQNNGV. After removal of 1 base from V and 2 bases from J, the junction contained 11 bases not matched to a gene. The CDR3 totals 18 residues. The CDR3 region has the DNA TGTGCCAGCAGCTTAGCCCTAACTAGCGGGGCGACTCCCTACGAGCAGTACTTC. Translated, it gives CASSLALTSGATPYEQYF.

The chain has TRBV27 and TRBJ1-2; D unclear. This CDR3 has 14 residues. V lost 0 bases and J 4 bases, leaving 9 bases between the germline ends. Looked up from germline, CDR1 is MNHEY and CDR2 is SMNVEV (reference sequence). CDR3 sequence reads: CASSLSAASYGYTF. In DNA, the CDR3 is TGTGCCAGCAGTTTATCAGCGGCCAGCTATGGCTACACCTTC.

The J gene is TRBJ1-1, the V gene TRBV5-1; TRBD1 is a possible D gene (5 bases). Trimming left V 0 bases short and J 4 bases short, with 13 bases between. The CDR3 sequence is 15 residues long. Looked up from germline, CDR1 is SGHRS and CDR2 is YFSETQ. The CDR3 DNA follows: TGCGCCAGCAGCTTGGAAGGGAACGGGGGCACTGAAGCTTTCTTT. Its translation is CASSLEGNGGTEAFF.

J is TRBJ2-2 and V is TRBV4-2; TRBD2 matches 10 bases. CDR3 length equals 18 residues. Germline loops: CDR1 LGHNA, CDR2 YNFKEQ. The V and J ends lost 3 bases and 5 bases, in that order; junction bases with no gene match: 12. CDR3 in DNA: TGTGCCAGCAGCCAGAACCTATTAGCGGGAGGTTTTACCGGGGAGCTGTTTTTT. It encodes CASSQNLLAGGFTGELFF.

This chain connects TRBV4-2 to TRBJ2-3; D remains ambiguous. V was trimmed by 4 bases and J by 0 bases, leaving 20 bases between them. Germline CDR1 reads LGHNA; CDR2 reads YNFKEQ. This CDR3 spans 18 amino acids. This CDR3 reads CASSLQPITDTSTDTQYF. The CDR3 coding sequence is TGTGCCAGCAGCCTGCAACCGATTACAGATACTAGCACAGATACGCAGTATTTT.

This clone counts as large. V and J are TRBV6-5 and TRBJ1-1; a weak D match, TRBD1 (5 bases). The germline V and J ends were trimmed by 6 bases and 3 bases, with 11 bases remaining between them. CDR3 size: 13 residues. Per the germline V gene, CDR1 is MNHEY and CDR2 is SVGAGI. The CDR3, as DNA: TGTGCCAGCAGCTGGGGGGTGGACACTGAAGCTTTCTTT. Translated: CASSWGVDTEAFF.

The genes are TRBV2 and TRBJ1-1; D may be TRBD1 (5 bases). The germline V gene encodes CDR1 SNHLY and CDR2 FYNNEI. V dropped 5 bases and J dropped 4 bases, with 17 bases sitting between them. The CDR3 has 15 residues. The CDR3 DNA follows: TGTGCCAGCAGTCGGGACTCCCACTTGGGCACTGAAGCTTTCTTT. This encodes CASSRDSHLGTEAFF. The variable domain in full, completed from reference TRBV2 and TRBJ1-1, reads EPEVTQTPSHQVTQMGQEVILRCVPISNHLYFYWYRQILGQKVEFLVSFYNNEISEKSEIFDDQFSVERPDGSNFTLKIRSTKLEDSAMYFCASSRDSHLGTEAFFGQGTRLTVV.

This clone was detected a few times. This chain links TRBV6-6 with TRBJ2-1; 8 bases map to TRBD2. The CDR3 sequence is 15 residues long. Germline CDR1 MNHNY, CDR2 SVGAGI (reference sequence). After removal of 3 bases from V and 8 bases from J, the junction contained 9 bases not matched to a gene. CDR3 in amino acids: CASSYTASGLDEQFF. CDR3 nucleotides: TGTGCCAGCAGTTATACGGCTAGCGGGCTCGATGAGCAGTTCTTC.

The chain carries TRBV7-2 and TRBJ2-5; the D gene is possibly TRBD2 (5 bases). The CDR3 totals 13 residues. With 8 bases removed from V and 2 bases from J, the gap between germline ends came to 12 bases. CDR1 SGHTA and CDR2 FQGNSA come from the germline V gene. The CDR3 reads CASAKPGQETQYF. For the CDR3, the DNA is TGTGCCAGCGCTAAGCCGGGGCAAGAGACCCAGTACTTC.

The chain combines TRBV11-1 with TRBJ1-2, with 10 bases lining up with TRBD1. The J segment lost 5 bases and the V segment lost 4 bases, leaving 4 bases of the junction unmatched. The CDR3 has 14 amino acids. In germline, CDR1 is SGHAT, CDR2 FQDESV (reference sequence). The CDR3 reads CASSYQGQGYGYTF. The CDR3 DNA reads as TGTGCCAGCAGCTACCAGGGACAGGGGTATGGCTACACCTTC.

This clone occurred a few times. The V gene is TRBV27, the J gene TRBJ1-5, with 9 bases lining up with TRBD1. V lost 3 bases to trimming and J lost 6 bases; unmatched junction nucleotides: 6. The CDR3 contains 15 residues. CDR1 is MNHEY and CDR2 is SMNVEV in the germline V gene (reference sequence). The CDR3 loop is CASSLGGTGSQPQHF. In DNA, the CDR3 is TGTGCCAGCAGTTTGGGAGGGACAGGGAGTCAGCCCCAGCATTTT.

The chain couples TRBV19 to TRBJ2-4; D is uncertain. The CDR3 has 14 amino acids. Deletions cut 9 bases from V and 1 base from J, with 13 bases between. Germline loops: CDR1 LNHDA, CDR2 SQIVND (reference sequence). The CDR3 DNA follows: TGTGCCAGCTCGCTGAGTGCGGCCAAAAACATTCAGTACTTC. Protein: CASSLSAAKNIQYF.

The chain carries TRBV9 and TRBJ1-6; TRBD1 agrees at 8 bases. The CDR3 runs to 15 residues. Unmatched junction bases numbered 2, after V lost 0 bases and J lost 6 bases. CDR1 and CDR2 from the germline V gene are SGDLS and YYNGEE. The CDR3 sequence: CASSVGTGSNSPLHF. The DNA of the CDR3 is TGTGCCAGCAGCGTAGGGACAGGGTCTAATTCACCCCTCCACTTT.

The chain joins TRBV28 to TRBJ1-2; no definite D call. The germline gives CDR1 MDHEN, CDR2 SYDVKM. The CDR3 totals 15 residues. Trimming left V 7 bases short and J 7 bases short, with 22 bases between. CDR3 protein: CASTLPQWERSGYTF. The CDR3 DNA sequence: TGTGCCAGCACCCTCCCCCAGTGGGAGAGATCTGGCTACACCTTC.